The rows below give T cell receptor beta chains drawn from one sample of a study of cytomegalovirus exposure and HLA in healthy donors. Libraries were prepared by immunoSEQ multiplex PCR; TCRdb keeps only in-frame clonotypes and omits some of them. The sample has about 98,000 clones, more than 85% seen once. Sequenced sample: PBMCs. These receptors were obtained from a man between 18 and 35 years old in good health and CMV-seropositive. CDR3s include the opening cysteine and the closing phenylalanine or tryptophan. D genes are given only for firm matches. Part of the rows lack a size; the others show once, few, many or a class for expanded clones.

J gene	V gene	D gene	clone size	CDR3 DNA	CDR3 protein
TRBJ2-3	TRBV19	.	.	TGTGCCAGTAGTCCTCAGACCACAGGTACGCAGTATTTT	CASSPQTTGTQYF
TRBJ2-1	TRBV4-3	.	.	TGCGCCAGCAGCCAAGTACTGGTGAGGGGGATAAACTACTACAATGAGCAGTTCTTC	CASSQVLVRGINYYNEQFF
TRBJ1-5	TRBV19	TRBD1	few	TGTGCCAGTAGTTCCGGGACAGCTAGCAATCAGCCCCAGCATTTT	CASSSGTASNQPQHF
TRBJ2-1	TRBV5-6	TRBD2	.	TGTGCCAGCAGCTTGGGACTAGCGGGACTTGAGTTCGGGCAGTTCTTC	CASSLGLAGLEFGQFF
TRBJ2-1	TRBV27	TRBD2	once	TGTGCCAGCAGTTTTTCAGCGGGGGGGCACGGTGAGCAGTTCTTC	CASSFSAGGHGEQFF
TRBJ2-3	TRBV19	.	.	TGTGCCAGTAGTGGACAGTTCTATACGGCGGATACGCAGTATTTT	CASSGQFYTADTQYF
TRBJ2-3	TRBV4-3	TRBD2	.	TGCGCCAGCAGCCAAGAGCGGGGGGGCCCTGGCACAGATACGCAGTATTTT	CASSQERGGPGTDTQYF
TRBJ2-1	TRBV27	TRBD2	.	TGTGCCACCCGACTAGCGGGGGGACAAAATGAGCAGTTCTTC	CATRLAGGQNEQFF
TRBJ2-6	TRBV6-1	.	once	TGTGCCAGCAGTGACATCGGAGGGGCCGGGGCCAACGTCCTGACTTTC	CASSDIGGAGANVLTF
TRBJ1-6	TRBV7-2	.	.	TGTGCCAGCAGCTCCCAGGGGAATCCTATGGGTTCACCCCTCCACTTT	CASSSQGNPMGSPLHF